This passage covers 15 T cell receptor beta chains from one sample sequenced in a study of T cells in localized non-small cell lung cancer. TCRdb's copy holds only in-frame clones and misses some; the assay was immunoSEQ multiplex PCR. The sample includes approximately 72,000 clones, 84% of them seen just once. The sample was peripheral blood, taken before any cancer treatment. The receptors shown here come from a female donor of 60 years or more with stage I lung adenocarcinoma.

J is TRBJ1-5 and V is TRBV6-1; TRBD1 matches 10 bases. Germline trimming cut 7 bases from V and 10 bases from J; bases unmatched to any gene: 10. Per germline, CDR1 MNHNS and CDR2 SASEGT. The CDR3 covers 14 residues. The chain's CDR3 is CASIPSGQGGPQHF. The CDR3 DNA reads TGTGCCAGCATCCCCTCAGGACAGGGGGGTCCCCAGCATTTT.

This clone was detected a few times. V and J are TRBV4-1 and TRBJ2-3, with D unresolved. V dropped 0 bases and J dropped 5 bases, with 18 bases sitting between them. CDR3 length: 17 residues. The germline V gene has CDR1 MGHRA and CDR2 YSYEKL. The DNA for the CDR3 is TGCGCCAGCAGCCAAGATCCGGCTCACCTTTCGATAGATACGCAGTATTTT. Protein: CASSQDPAHLSIDTQYF.

CDR3 in amino acids: CASSYGGGASTEAFF. DNA of the CDR3: TGTGCCAGCAGTTACGGGGGCGGGGCGAGCACTGAAGCTTTCTTT. J is TRBJ1-1 and V is TRBV6-5, with D perhaps TRBD1 (6 bases). The V end lost 2 bases, the J end lost 4 bases, and 14 bases lay between the germline ends. Germline lookup yields CDR1 MNHEY and CDR2 SVGAGI. The CDR3 loop spans 15 amino acids.

The rearrangement links TRBV5-1 to TRBJ2-7; D not certain. Trimming stripped 0 bases from V and 7 bases from J, with 11 bases between. CDR1 and CDR2 (germline): SGHRS, YFSETQ. The CDR3 covers 13 residues. The chain's CDR3 is CASSLEADREQYF. DNA for the CDR3: TGCGCCAGCAGCTTGGAGGCAGATCGGGAGCAGTACTTC.

The gene calls are TRBV6-1 and TRBJ1-1; D uncertain. CDR3 size: 17 residues. The V gene's germline CDR1 is MNHNS and CDR2 SASEGT. The germline V and J ends were trimmed by 2 bases and 1 base, with 17 bases remaining between them. CDR3 DNA sequence: TGTGCCAGCAGTGAACTTAGAGGGCCGCTAGCGAACACTGAAGCTTTCTTT. Amino acid sequence: CASSELRGPLANTEAFF.

The count of this clone is one. V usage is TRBV15 and J usage is TRBJ1-3, with a tentative D call TRBD1 (5 bases). The CDR3 sequence is 15 residues long. Trimming took off 5 bases at V and 4 bases at J, with 15 bases between the two ends. CDR1 is LNHNV, CDR2 YYDKDF, per germline (reference sequence). The CDR3 sequence: CATSSGGVAGNTIYF. The DNA of the CDR3 is TGTGCCACCAGCTCCGGGGGGGTCGCCGGAAACACCATATATTTT.

This chain uses TRBV30 with TRBJ1-1, with a possible D match to TRBD1 (5 bases). This CDR3 is 16 amino acids long. The V and J ends lost 3 bases and 3 bases respectively, with 20 bases between them. Germline CDR1 GTSNPN, CDR2 SVGIG (reference sequence). The CDR3 here is CAWRSREEGRDTEAFF. In DNA, the CDR3 is TGTGCCTGGAGGTCCAGGGAGGAAGGGAGGGACACTGAAGCTTTCTTT. Full variable domain (outside the CDR3, taken from reference TRBV30 and TRBJ1-1): SQTIHQWPATLVQPVGSPLSLECTVEGTSNPNLYWYRQAAGRGLQLLFYSVGIGQISSEVPQNLSASRPQDRQFILSSKKLLLSDSGFYLCAWRSREEGRDTEAFFGQGTRLTVV.

This clone was seen more than once but under ten times. One junction end does not reproduce the germline sequence, and a read error may be involved. J is TRBJ2-5 and V is TRBV7-7, with no clear D. The CDR3 runs to 13 residues. CDR1 and CDR2 (germline): SSHAT, FNYEAQ (reference sequence). Written as DNA, the CDR3 is TGTGCTAGCAGCCCGCGGTTGTGGGAGACCCAGTACTTC. Protein: CASSPRLWETQYF.

This chain joins TRBV5-1 and TRBJ1-3, with D unresolved. The CDR3 consists of 15 residues. Trimming took 4 bases from V and 2 from J, leaving 13 bases between them. Per the germline V gene, CDR1 is SGHRS and CDR2 is YFSETQ. CDR3 bases: TGCGCCAGCAGCCTCGTCCTTGGGGCTGGAAACACCATATATTTT. Its translation is CASSLVLGAGNTIYF.

The chain links TRBV6-5 to TRBJ1-5; no clear D gene. Germline CDR1 MNHEY, CDR2 SVGAGI. There are 15 residues in the CDR3. Trimming removed 6 bases from V and 0 bases from J, with 12 bases in between. In DNA, the CDR3 is TGTGCCAGCAGCCTACGGAGGGATAGCAATCAGCCCCAGCATTTT. It translates to CASSLRRDSNQPQHF.

The rearrangement uses TRBV18 and TRBJ2-7; 10 nucleotides line up with TRBD2. The CDR3 spans 15 residues. Germline V gene sequence: CDR1 KGHSH, CDR2 LQKENI. The ends lost 3 bases at V and 4 bases at J; junction bases unmatched: 6. The CDR3 DNA is TGTGCCAGCTCACCGGCTAGCGGGAGTGAGTACGAGCAGTACTTC. Protein product: CASSPASGSEYEQYF.

The rearrangement links TRBV7-8 to TRBJ1-1; D ambiguous. CDR1 is SGHVS and CDR2 is FQNEAQ in the germline V gene. CDR3 size: 12 residues. The V gene lost 3 bases and the J gene lost 9 bases, with 11 bases spanning the gap. This CDR3 is CASSFADNKAFF. In DNA, the CDR3 is TGTGCCAGCAGCTTCGCTGATAATAAAGCTTTCTTT.

The chain recombines TRBV5-1 with TRBJ1-3; maybe TRBD1 (6 bases). With 7 bases removed from V and 0 bases from J, the gap between germline ends came to 20 bases. CDR1 and CDR2 from the germline V gene are SGHRS and YFSETQ. The CDR3 is 17 residues long. This chain's CDR3 is CASRGGRQVTSGNTIYF. The CDR3 DNA sequence: TGCGCCAGCCGTGGGGGTCGACAGGTAACCTCTGGAAACACCATATATTTT.

The CDR3 DNA sequence: TGTGCCAGCAGTCGTTCTAGCGGGTACGGCCAAGAGACCCAGTACTTC. This sequence encodes CASSRSSGYGQETQYF. This sequence joins TRBV7-9 and TRBJ2-5; 8 nucleotides agree with TRBD2. V trimming: 6 bases; J trimming: 1 base; junction bases outside the gene matches: 10. Germline V gives CDR1 SEHNR, CDR2 FQNEAQ (reference sequence). There are 16 residues in the CDR3.

V and J are TRBV5-1 and TRBJ1-2; the D is unclear. This CDR3 region has 15 residues. Looked up from germline, CDR1 is SGHRS and CDR2 is YFSETQ. V lost 0 bases and J 0 bases, leaving 9 bases between the germline ends. The CDR3 spells CASSLAPVSNYGYTF. The CDR3 region has the DNA TGCGCCAGCAGCTTGGCGCCAGTATCTAACTATGGCTACACCTTC.